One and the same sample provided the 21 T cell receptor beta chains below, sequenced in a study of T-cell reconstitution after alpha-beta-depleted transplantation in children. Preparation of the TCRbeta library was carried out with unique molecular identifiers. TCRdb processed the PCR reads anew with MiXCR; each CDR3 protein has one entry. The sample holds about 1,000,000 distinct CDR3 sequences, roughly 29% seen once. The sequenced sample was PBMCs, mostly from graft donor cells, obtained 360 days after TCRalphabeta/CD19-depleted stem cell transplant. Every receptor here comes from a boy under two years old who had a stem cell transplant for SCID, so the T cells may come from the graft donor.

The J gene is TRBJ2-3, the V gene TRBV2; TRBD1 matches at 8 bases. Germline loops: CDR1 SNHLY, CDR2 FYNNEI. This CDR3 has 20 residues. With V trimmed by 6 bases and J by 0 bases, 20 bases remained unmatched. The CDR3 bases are TGTGCCAGCAGGGGACAGGTCGGGCATTTGCGCTGGGGGAGCACAGATACGCAGTATTTT. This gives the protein CASRGQVGHLRWGSTDTQYF.

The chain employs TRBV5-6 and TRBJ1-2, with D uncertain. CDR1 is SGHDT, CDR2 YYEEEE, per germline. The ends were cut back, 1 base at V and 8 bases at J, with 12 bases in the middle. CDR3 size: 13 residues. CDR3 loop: CASSLRAVAGYTF. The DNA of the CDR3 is TGTGCCAGCAGCTTGAGGGCCGTGGCGGGCTACACCTTC.

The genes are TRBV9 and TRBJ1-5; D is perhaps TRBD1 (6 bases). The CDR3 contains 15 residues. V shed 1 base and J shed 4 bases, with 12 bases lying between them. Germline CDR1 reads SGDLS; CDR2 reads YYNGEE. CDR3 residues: CASSVSGVRNQPQHF. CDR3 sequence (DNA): TGTGCCAGCAGCGTATCAGGGGTCAGGAATCAGCCCCAGCATTTT.

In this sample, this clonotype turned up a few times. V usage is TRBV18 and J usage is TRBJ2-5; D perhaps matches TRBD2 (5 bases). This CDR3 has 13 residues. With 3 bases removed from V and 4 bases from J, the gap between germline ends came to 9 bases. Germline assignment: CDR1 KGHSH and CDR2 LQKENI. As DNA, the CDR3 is TGTGCCAGCTCACCCCTCGAGGGAGAGACCCAGTACTTC. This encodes CASSPLEGETQYF.

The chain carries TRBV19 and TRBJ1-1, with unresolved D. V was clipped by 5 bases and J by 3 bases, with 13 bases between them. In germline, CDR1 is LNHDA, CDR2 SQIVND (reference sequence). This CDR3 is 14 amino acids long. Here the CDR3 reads CASSGGYTYTEAFF. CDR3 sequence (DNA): TGTGCCAGTAGTGGCGGTTACACCTACACTGAAGCTTTCTTT.

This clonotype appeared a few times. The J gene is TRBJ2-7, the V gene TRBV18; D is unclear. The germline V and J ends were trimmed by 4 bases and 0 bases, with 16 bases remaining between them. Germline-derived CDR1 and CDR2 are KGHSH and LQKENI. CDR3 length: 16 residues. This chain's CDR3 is CASSLYRALISYEQYF. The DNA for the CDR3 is TGTGCCAGCTCACTCTACCGGGCCCTGATCTCCTACGAGCAGTACTTC.

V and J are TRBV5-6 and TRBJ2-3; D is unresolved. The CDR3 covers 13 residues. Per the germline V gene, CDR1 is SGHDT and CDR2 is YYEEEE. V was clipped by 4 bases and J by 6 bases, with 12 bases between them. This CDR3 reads CASSRPLEDTQYF. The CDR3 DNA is TGTGCCAGCAGCCGGCCTTTAGAGGATACGCAGTATTTT.

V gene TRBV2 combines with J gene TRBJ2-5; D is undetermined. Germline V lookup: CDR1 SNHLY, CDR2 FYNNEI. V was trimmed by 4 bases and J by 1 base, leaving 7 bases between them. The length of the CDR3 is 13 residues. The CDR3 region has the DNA TGTGCCAGCAGTGGTCCTGCCCAAGAGACCCAGTACTTC. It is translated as CASSGPAQETQYF.

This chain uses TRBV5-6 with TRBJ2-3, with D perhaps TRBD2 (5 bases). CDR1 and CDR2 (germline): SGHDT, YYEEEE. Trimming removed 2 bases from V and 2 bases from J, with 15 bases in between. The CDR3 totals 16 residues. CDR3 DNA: TGTGCCAGCAGCTTCCCAAACACGGGATTCACAGATACGCAGTATTTT. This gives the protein CASSFPNTGFTDTQYF.

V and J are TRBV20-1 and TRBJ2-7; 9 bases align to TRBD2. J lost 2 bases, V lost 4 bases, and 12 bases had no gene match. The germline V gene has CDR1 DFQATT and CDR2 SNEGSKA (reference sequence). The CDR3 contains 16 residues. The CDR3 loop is CSAIRRLAGLTYEQYF. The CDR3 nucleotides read TGCAGTGCTATTAGACGCCTAGCGGGGCTCACCTACGAGCAGTACTTC.

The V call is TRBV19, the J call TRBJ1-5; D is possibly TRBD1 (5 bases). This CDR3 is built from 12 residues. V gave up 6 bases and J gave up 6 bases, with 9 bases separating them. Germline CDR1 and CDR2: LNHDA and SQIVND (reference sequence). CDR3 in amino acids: CASSSRGQPQHF. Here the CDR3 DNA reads TGTGCCAGTAGCTCGAGGGGTCAGCCCCAGCATTTT.

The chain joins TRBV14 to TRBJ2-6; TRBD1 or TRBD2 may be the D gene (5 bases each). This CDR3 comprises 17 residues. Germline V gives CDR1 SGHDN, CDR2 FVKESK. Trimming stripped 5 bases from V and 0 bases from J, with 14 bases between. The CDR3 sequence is CASSDRDGDSGANVLTF. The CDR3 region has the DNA TGTGCCAGCAGCGACCGGGACGGAGACTCTGGGGCCAACGTCCTGACTTTC.

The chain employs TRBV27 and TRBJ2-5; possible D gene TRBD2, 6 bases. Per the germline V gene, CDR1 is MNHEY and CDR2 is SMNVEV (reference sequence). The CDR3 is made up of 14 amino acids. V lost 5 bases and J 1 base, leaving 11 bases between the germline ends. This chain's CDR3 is CASSTAGGQETQYF. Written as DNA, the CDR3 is TGTGCCAGCAGTACCGCCGGGGGCCAAGAGACCCAGTACTTC.

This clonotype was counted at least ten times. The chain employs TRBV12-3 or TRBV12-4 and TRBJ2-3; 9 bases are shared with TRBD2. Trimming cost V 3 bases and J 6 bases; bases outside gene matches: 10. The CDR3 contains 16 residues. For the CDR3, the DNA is TGTGCCAGCAGTTTCTGGGAACTAGCGGGCAAGGATACGCAGTATTTT. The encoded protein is CASSFWELAGKDTQYF.

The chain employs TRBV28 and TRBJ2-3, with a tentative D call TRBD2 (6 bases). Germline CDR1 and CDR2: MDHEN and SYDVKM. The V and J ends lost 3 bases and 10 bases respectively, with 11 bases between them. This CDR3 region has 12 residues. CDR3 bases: TGTGCCAGCAGTTTTAACGGGGGTCCGCAGTATTTT. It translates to CASSFNGGPQYF.

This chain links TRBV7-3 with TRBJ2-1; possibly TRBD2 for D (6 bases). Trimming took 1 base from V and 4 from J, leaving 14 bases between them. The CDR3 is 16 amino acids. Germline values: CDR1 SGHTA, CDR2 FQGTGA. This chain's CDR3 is CASSLNARGLYNEQFF. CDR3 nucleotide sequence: TGTGCCAGCAGCTTAAATGCGCGGGGCCTGTACAATGAGCAGTTCTTC.

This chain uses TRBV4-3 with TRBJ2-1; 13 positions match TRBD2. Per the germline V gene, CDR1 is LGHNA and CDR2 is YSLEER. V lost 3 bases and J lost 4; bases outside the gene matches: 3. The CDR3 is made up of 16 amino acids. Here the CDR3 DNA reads TGCGCCAGCAGCCATTTGGGACTAGCGGGGTACAATGAGCAGTTCTTC. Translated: CASSHLGLAGYNEQFF.

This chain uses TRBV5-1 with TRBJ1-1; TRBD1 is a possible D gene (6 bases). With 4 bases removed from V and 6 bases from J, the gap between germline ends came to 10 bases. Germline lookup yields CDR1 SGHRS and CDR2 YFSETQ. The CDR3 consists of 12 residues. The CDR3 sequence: CASSGGQAEAFF. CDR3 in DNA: TGCGCCAGCAGCGGGGGGCAGGCTGAAGCTTTCTTT.

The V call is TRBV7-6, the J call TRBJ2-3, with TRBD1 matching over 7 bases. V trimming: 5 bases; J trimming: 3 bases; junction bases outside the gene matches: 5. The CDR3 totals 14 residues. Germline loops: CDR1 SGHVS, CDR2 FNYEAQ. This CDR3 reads CASSQGQRTDTQYF. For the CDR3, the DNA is TGTGCCAGCAGCCAGGGACAGCGGACAGATACGCAGTATTTT.

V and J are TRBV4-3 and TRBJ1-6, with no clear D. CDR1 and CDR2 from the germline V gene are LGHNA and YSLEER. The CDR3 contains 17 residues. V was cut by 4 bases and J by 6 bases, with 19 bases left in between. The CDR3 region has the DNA TGCGCCAGCAGCCTCAGCGAATCTGGGCAGTTTAATTCACCCCTCCACTTT. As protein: CASSLSESGQFNSPLHF.

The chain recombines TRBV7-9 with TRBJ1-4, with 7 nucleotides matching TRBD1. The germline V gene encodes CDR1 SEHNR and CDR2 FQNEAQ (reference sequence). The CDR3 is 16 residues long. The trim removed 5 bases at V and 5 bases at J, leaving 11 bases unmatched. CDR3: CASSRMGTDQNEKLFF. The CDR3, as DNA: TGTGCCAGCAGCCGGATGGGGACAGACCAAAATGAAAAACTGTTTTTT.